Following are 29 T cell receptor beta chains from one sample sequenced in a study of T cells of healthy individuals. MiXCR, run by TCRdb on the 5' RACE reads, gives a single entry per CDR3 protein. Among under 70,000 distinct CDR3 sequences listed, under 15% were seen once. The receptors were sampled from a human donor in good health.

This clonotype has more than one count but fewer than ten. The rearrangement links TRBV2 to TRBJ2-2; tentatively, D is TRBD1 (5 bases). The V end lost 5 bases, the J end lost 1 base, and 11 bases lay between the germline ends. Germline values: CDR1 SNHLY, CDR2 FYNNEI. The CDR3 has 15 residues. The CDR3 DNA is TGTGCCAGCAGTAACAGGAGAGTGAACACCGGGGAGCTGTTTTTT. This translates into CASSNRRVNTGELFF.

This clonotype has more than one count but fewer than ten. CDR3 nucleotide sequence: TGTGCCAGCAGCCTGGCCTTGGTGAACACTGAAGCTTTCTTT. Its translation: CASSLALVNTEAFF. This chain uses TRBV7-2 with TRBJ1-1; D not resolved. Germline V gives CDR1 SGHTA, CDR2 FQGNSA. The CDR3 spans 14 residues. Trimming removed 5 bases at V and 0 bases at J, with 10 bases between.

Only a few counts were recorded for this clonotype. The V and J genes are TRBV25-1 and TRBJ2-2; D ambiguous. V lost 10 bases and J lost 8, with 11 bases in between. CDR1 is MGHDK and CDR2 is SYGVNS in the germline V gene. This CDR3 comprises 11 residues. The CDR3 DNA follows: TGTGCCATCTCGAGGTGGGGGGAGCTGTTTTTT. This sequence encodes CAISRWGELFF.

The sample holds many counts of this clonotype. The chain's CDR3 is CASSLGADSGANVLTF. In DNA, the CDR3 is TGTGCCAGCAGCTTGGGTGCCGACTCTGGGGCCAACGTCCTGACTTTC. The chain is built from TRBV5-4 and TRBJ2-6, with D hard to call. The CDR3 is 16 residues long. Germline V CDR1 and CDR2: SGHNT, YYREEE (reference sequence). Trimming removed 0 bases from V and 0 bases from J, with 7 bases in between.

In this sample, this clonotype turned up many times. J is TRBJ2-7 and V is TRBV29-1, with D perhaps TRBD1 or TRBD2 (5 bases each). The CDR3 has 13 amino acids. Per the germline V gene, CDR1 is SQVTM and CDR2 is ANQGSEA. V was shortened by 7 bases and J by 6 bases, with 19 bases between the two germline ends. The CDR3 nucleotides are TGCAGCGCCGGGGCGCCGGGTAACGGCGAGCAGTACTTC. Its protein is CSAGAPGNGEQYF.

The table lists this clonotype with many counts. CDR3 in amino acids: CSVESLSIGGEQFF. CDR3 coding DNA: TGCAGCGTTGAATCCCTCTCCATCGGTGGTGAGCAGTTCTTC. The rearrangement joins TRBV29-1 to TRBJ2-1; D gene unclear. The CDR3 sequence is 14 residues long. Germline V gives CDR1 SQVTM, CDR2 ANQGSEA. V lost 2 bases, J lost 9 bases, and 17 bases lay in between.

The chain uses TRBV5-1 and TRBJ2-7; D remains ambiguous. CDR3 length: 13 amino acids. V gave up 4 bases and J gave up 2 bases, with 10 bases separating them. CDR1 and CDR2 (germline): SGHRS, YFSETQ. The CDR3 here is CASSAGRAYEQYF. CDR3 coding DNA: TGCGCCAGCAGCGCCGGACGGGCCTACGAGCAGTACTTC.

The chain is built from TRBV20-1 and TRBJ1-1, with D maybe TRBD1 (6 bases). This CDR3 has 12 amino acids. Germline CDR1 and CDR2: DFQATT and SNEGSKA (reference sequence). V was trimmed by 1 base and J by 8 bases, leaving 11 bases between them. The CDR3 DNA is TGCAGTGCTAGAGTCGGGGGCCCGGAAGCTTTCTTT. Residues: CSARVGGPEAFF.

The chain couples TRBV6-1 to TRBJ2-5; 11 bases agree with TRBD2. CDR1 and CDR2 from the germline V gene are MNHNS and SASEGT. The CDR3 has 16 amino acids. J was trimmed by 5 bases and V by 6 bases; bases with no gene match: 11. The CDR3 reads CASRIAGGPLRETQYF. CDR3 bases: TGTGCCAGCAGAATAGCGGGAGGGCCGTTGAGGGAGACCCAGTACTTC.

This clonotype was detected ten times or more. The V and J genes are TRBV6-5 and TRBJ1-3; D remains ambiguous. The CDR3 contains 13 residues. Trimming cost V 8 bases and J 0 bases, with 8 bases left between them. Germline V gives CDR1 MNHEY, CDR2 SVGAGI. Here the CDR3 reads CASEGASGNTIYF. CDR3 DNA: TGTGCCAGCGAAGGAGCCTCTGGAAACACCATATATTTT.

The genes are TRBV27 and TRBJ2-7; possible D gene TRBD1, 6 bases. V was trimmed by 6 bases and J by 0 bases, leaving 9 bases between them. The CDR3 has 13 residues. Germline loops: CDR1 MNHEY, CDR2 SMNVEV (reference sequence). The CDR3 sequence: CASRGQSSYEQYF. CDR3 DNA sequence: TGTGCCAGCAGAGGACAGAGCTCCTACGAGCAGTACTTC.

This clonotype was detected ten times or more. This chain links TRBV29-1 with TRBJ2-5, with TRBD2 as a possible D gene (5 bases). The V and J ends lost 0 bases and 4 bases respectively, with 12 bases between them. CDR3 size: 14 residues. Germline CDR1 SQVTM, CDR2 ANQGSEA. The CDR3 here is CSVEDPLALETQYF. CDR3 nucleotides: TGCAGCGTTGAAGATCCCCTAGCTTTAGAGACCCAGTACTTC.

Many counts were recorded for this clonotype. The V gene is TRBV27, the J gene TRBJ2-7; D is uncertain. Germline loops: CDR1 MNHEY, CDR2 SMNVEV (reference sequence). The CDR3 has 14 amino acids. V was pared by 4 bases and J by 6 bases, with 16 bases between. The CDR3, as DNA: TGTGCCAGCAGTTGGGGTAGCAGAGTCCTCGAGCAGTACTTC. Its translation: CASSWGSRVLEQYF.

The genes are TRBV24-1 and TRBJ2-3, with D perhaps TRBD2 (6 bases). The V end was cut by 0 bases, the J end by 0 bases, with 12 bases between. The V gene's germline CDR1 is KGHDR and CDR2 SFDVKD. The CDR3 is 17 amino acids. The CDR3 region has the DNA TGTGCCACCAGTGATTTGAAGCCTAGCGAGAGCACAGATACGCAGTATTTT. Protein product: CATSDLKPSESTDTQYF.

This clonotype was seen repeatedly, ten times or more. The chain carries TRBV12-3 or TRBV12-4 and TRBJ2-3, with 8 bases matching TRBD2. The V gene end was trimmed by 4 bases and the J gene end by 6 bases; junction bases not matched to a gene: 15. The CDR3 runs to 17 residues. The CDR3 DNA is TGTGCCAGCAGTTCCCTCGTTCTACTTAGCGGGGAGGATACGCAGTATTTT. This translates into CASSSLVLLSGEDTQYF.

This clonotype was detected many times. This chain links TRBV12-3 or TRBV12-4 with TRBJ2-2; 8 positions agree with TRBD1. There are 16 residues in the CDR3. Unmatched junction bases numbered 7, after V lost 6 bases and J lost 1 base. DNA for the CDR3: TGTGCCAGCAGGCGTTCCGGGACAGGGAACACCGGGGAGCTGTTTTTT. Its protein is CASRRSGTGNTGELFF.

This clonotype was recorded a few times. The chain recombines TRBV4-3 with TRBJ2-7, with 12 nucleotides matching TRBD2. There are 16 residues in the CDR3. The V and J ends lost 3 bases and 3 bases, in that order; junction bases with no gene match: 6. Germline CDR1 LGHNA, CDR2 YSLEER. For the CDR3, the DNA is TGCGCCAGCAGCCAGTATCTAGCGGGAGGGGACTACGAGCAGTACTTC. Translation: CASSQYLAGGDYEQYF.

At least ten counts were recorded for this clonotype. DNA of the CDR3: TGCAGTGCGGATGGCCTGGACAGGAGGGAAAAACTGTTTTTT. Translating gives CSADGLDRREKLFF. V is TRBV20-1 and J is TRBJ1-4; TRBD1 matches at 7 bases. Germline lookup yields CDR1 DFQATT and CDR2 SNEGSKA (reference sequence). Trimming took 6 bases from V and 8 from J; bases not matched to a gene: 12. The CDR3 totals 14 residues.

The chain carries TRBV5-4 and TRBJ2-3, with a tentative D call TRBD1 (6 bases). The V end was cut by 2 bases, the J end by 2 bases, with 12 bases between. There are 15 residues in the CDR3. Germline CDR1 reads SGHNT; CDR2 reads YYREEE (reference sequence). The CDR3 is CASSLQGSITDTQYF. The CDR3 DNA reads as TGTGCCAGCAGCTTACAGGGTAGTATCACAGATACGCAGTATTTT.

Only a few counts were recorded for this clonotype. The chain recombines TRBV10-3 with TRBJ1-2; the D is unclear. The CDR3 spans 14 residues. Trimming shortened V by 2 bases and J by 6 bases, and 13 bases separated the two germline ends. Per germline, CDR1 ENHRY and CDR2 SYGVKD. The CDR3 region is CAISEGRLLDGYTF. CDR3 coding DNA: TGTGCCATCAGTGAGGGGCGACTCCTGGATGGCTACACCTTC.

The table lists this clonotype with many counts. CDR3 in DNA: TGTGCCACCTCTCGGCAGGGAGACACTGAAGCTTTCTTT. This translates into CATSRQGDTEAFF. The gene calls are TRBV25-1 and TRBJ1-1; the D gene is possibly TRBD1 (5 bases). The CDR3 is 13 residues long. CDR1 and CDR2 (germline): MGHDK, SYGVNS. V lost 10 bases to trimming and J lost 3 bases, with 15 bases between them.

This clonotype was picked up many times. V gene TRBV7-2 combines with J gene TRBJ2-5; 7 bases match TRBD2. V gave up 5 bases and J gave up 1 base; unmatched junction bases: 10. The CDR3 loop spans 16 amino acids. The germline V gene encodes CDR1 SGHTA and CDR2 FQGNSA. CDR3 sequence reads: CASSHKRGRTQETQYF. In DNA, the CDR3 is TGTGCCAGCAGCCACAAACGCGGGAGAACCCAAGAGACCCAGTACTTC. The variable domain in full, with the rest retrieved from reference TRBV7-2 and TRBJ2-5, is GAGVSQSPSNKVTEKGKDVELRCDPISGHTALYWYRQSLGQGLEFLIYFQGNSAPDKSGLPSDRFSAERTGGSVSTLTIQRTQQEDSAVYLCASSHKRGRTQETQYFGPGTRLLVL.

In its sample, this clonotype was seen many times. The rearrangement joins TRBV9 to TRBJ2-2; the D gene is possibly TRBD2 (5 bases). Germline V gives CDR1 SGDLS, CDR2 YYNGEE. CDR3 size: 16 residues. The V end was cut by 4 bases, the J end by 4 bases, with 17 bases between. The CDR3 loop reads CASSPRGSEITGELFF. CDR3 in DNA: TGTGCCAGCAGCCCCCGGGGTAGCGAGATCACCGGGGAGCTGTTTTTT.

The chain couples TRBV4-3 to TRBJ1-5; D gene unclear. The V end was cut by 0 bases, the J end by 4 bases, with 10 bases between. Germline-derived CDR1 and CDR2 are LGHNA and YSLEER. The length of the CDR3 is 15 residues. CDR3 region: CASSQEATENQPQHF. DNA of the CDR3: TGCGCCAGCAGCCAAGAGGCGACGGAAAATCAGCCCCAGCATTTT.

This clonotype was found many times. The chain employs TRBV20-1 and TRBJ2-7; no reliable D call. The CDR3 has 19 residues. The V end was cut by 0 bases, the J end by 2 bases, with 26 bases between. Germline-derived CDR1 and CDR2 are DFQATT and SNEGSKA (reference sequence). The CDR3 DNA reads TGCAGTGCTAGAGATCGACTCGCCTCCGGACCGGATTTGACCTACGAGCAGTACTTC. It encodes CSARDRLASGPDLTYEQYF.

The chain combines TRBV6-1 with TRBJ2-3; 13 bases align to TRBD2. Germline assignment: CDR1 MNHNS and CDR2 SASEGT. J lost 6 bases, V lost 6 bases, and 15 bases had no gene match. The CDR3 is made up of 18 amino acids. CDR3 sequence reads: CASSTRTSGSLRRDTQYF. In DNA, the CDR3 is TGTGCCAGCAGCACCCGGACTAGCGGGAGTCTCCGTAGGGATACGCAGTATTTT.

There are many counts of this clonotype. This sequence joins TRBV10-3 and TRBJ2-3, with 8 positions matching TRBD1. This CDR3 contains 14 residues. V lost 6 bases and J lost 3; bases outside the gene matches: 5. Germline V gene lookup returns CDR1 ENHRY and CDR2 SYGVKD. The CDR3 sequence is CAISGTGGTDTQYF. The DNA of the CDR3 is TGTGCCATCAGCGGGACAGGAGGGACAGATACGCAGTATTTT.

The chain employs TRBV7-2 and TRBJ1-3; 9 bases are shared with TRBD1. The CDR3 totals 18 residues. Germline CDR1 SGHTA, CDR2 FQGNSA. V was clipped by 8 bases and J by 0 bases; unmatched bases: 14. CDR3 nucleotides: TGTGCCAGCGGTCAGGGACAGGGATTTACTAGCTCTGGAAACACCATATATTTT. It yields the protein CASGQGQGFTSSGNTIYF.

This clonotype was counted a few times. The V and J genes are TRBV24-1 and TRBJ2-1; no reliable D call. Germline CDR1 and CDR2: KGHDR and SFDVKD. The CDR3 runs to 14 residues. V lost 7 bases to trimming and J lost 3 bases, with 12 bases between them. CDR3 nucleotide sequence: TGTGCCACCAGCTCCGGTAGGGTCTACAATGAGCAGTTCTTC. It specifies CATSSGRVYNEQFF.